The entry that follows covers one TCR beta chain sequence. A much more abundant neighbour one base away suggests this may be a read error. The time point is: newly diagnosed GD, antithyroid drugs for less than 3 months. The TCR library used RNA extracted from PBMCs. Arm-PCR of CDR3 regions with iRepertoire HTBI primers generated TCR beta libraries. TCRdb reprocessed the multiplex PCR reads with MiXCR, giving one entry per CDR3 protein. The profile shows hundreds of thousands of distinct CDR3 sequences, 16% of them singletons. The CDR3 runs to 15 residues. Germline V lookup: CDR1 LGHNT, CDR2 FRNRAP. This entry belongs to a study of regulatory T cells in long-lasting Graves disease. The sample was also reused in another study, on T cells in Graves' hyperthyroidism and ophthalmopathy. This second report adds: Lactation, pregnancy, other autoimmune disease or uncontrolled infection led to exclusion of patients. With the HTBI primer set, the TCR CDR3 went through a first round of RT-PCR. Most expanded thyroid clonotypes above 0.001 also appeared in blood.

Sequences were derived from peripheral blood mononuclear cells (PBMCs), sampled at new diagnosis, from a patient treated with antithyroid drugs. The chain uses TRBV12-5 and TRBJ2-2; 8 bases fit TRBD2. The sequence came from a man younger than 35 with Graves disease. The CDR3 sequence is CASGFSSGITGELLF. Written as DNA, the CDR3 is TGTGCTAGTGGTTTTAGTAGCGGGATAACCGGGGAGCTGCTTTTT.